Below, 6 T cell receptor beta chains from the same sample are listed, as sequenced in a study of cytotoxic CD8 clonotypes in ibrutinib-treated CLL. Assay: immunoSEQ multiplex PCR; the TCRdb copy retains only in-frame clones and omits some. The sample consists of approximately 70,000 clones, approximately 90% of them appearing once. The sample was PBMCs, taken after 12 months of ibrutinib treatment. These receptors were obtained from a human donor with chronic lymphocytic leukemia.

This sequence joins TRBV7-9 and TRBJ1-5; 9 bases are shared with TRBD1. The CDR3 sequence is 14 residues long. Germline loops: CDR1 SEHNR, CDR2 FQNEAQ (reference sequence). The V segment lost 5 bases and the J segment 5 bases; nucleotides outside the gene matches: 4. CDR3 region: CASSLQGADQPQHF. The CDR3 coding sequence is TGTGCCAGCAGCCTACAGGGGGCTGATCAGCCCCAGCATTTT.

The rearrangement links TRBV2 to TRBJ1-1; D gene unclear. This CDR3 has 11 amino acids. V shed 0 bases and J shed 11 bases, with 7 bases lying between them. From germline, CDR1 is SNHLY and CDR2 FYNNEI. CDR3 DNA sequence: TGTGCCAGCAGTGAAGCGACGGTGGCTTTCTTT. Its translation is CASSEATVAFF.

J is TRBJ2-7 and V is TRBV5-5, with 8 bases aligning to TRBD1. Losses at the gene ends were 1 base for V and 2 bases for J; bases not matched to a gene: 5. CDR1 and CDR2 (germline): SGHKS, YYEKEE (reference sequence). The CDR3 is made up of 15 amino acids. CDR3 nucleotides: TGTGCCAGCAGCTTGCTGACAGGGGTGCCCTACGAGCAGTACTTC. Translating it yields CASSLLTGVPYEQYF.

This clone was seen a single time. Here the CDR3 DNA reads TGTGCCAGCAGCTTGTCCAATCAGCCCCAGCATTTT. Its protein product is CASSLSNQPQHF. This chain joins TRBV7-8 and TRBJ1-5; D unresolved. The V end lost 3 bases, the J end lost 3 bases, and 3 bases lay between the germline ends. The CDR3 contains 12 residues. From germline, CDR1 is SGHVS and CDR2 FQNEAQ.

The V and J genes are TRBV6-5 and TRBJ1-2, with 12 bases identical to TRBD1. Trimming took 5 bases from V and 8 from J; bases not matched to a gene: 9. This CDR3 comprises 15 residues. Per germline, CDR1 MNHEY and CDR2 SVGAGI. CDR3 in DNA: TGTGCCAGCAGTACCCCGGGACAGGGGGCCAGGGGCTACACCTTC. Its protein product is CASSTPGQGARGYTF.

The chain employs TRBV6-1 and TRBJ2-7; no clear D. The CDR3 is made up of 9 amino acids. V was cut by 9 bases and J by 6 bases, with 6 bases left in between. Germline lookup yields CDR1 MNHNS and CDR2 SASEGT. CDR3 loop: CARGFEQYF. Here the CDR3 DNA reads TGTGCCAGGGGTTTCGAGCAGTACTTC.